This is a list of T cell receptor beta chains from one sample in a study of T cells in Graves' hyperthyroidism and ophthalmopathy. TCRdb passed the multiplex PCR reads through MiXCR, listing each CDR3 protein once. The sample shows fewer than 600,000 distinct CDR3 sequences, 13% to 15% of them seen only once. Sequencing was carried out using blood. Receptors originate from a woman aged 40 to 50 with Graves' hyperthyroidism. Each CDR3 is given with its conserved first and last residue. The D gene is left open where the match is weak. The size of a clone is reported for some rows only, either as once, few or many, or as a class for expanded clones.

TRBV27	.	TRBJ2-7	.	TGTGCCAGCAGTTTAGGGGGGGCATTCTACGAGCAGTACTTC	CASSLGGAFYEQYF
TRBV10-3	TRBD2	TRBJ2-7	many	TGTGCCACCCAACTAGCGGGAGCCTACGAGCAGTACTTC	CATQLAGAYEQYF
TRBV6-2/TRBV6-3	.	TRBJ2-6	.	TGTGCCAGCTCTGTTCCCGGGGCCAACGTCCTGACTTTC	CASSVPGANVLTF
TRBV27	TRBD2	TRBJ2-1	many	TGTGCCAGCAGTACCAGCGGGGGATCATACAATGAGCAGTTCTTC	CASSTSGGSYNEQFF
TRBV4-1	.	TRBJ2-7	many	TGCGCCAGCAGCAACTACGAGGAGCAGTACTTC	CASSNYEEQYF
TRBV6-5	TRBD1	TRBJ1-2	.	TGTGCCAGCAGTTACTCGAGAGGGGGCTCGGATGGCTACACCTTC	CASSYSRGGSDGYTF
TRBV18	.	TRBJ1-1	many	TGTGCCAGCTCTCCCACAAGGAGGGGTGACACTGAAGCTTTCTTT	CASSPTRRGDTEAFF
TRBV7-9	.	TRBJ1-2	few	TGTGCCAGCAGCTCGGAGGTCATAGCTAACTATGGCTACACCTTC	CASSSEVIANYGYTF
TRBV5-1	TRBD2	TRBJ2-1	many	TGCGCCAGCAGCTTGGAGGCTAGCGGGAGCTGGTACAATGAGCAGTTCTTC	CASSLEASGSWYNEQFF
TRBV18	TRBD1	TRBJ2-1	many	TGTGCCAGCTCACCAACCACCGGGACAGGCTTTAATGAGCAGTTCTTC	CASSPTTGTGFNEQFF
TRBV28	.	TRBJ2-7	many	TGTGCCAGCACTCCAGTTACCGGCTACGAGCAGTACTTC	CASTPVTGYEQYF
TRBV7-9	TRBD1	TRBJ1-2	.	TGTGCCAGCAGCTTAGGGGGGGGACAGAGTTCCGTCTATGGCTACACCTTC	CASSLGGGQSSVYGYTF
TRBV20-1	.	TRBJ2-1	many	TGCAGTGCTAGAGATCTCGTTTTAGGACGGAACAGACGAAGCTCCTACAATGAGCAGTTCTTC	CSARDLVLGRNRRSSYNEQFF
TRBV7-9	.	TRBJ2-7	many	TGTGCCAGCAGCTTAGCGCGTTCTAGCGATGGGGAGCAGTACTTC	CASSLARSSDGEQYF
TRBV3-1	.	TRBJ1-1	many	TGTGCCAGCAGCCTCCAGGGGAGGTTTGAAGCTTTCTTT	CASSLQGRFEAFF